A single sample is the source of the 2 T cell receptor beta chains below, sequenced in a study of OX40 agonist ivuxolimab in advanced cancers. Some clones are missing from TCRdb's copy, which holds only in-frame ones; the method was immunoSEQ multiplex PCR. The sample lists about 73,000 clones, about 90% occurring once. Here the sequenced sample was CD4+ or CD8+ T cells sorted from blood, taken in a trial of the OX40 agonist ivuxolimab. These receptors all stem from an adult with an advanced solid tumor such as melanoma, head and neck, liver or kidney cancer.

The chain recombines TRBV19 with TRBJ2-3; the match to TRBD1 covers 10 bases. Trimming took 3 bases from V and 3 from J; bases not matched to a gene: 3. The CDR3 runs 15 residues. Germline V CDR1 and CDR2: LNHDA, SQIVND (reference sequence). The CDR3 loop reads CASSIDRGHTDTQYF. The CDR3, as DNA: TGTGCCAGTAGTATTGACAGGGGGCATACAGATACGCAGTATTTT.

This clone has just one count. The rearrangement links TRBV11-2 to TRBJ1-1; weak D call: TRBD1 (6 bases). CDR1 SGHAT and CDR2 FQNNGV come from the germline V gene. The CDR3 consists of 13 residues. V lost 5 bases and J 3 bases, leaving 10 bases between the germline ends. This chain's CDR3 is CASSPGTYTEAFF. As DNA, the CDR3 is TGTGCCAGCAGCCCCGGGACATACACTGAAGCTTTCTTT. Full variable domain (remainder filled in from reference TRBV11-2 and TRBJ1-1): EAGVAQSPRYKIIEKRQSVAFWCNPISGHATLYWYQQILGQGPKLLIQFQNNGVVDDSQLPKDRFSAERLKGVDSTLKIQPAKLEDSAVYLCASSPGTYTEAFFGQGTRLTVV.